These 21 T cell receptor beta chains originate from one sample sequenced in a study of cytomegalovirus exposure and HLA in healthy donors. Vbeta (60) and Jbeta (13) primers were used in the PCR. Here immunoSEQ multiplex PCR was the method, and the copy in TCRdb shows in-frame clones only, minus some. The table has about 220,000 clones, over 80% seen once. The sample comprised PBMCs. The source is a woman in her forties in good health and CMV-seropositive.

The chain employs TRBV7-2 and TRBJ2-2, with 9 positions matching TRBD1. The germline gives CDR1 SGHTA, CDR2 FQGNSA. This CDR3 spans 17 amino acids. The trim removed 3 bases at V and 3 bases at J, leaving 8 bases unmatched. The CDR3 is CASSLRYGQGHTGELFF. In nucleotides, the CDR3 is TGTGCCAGCAGCTTGAGATACGGACAGGGGCACACCGGGGAGCTGTTTTTT.

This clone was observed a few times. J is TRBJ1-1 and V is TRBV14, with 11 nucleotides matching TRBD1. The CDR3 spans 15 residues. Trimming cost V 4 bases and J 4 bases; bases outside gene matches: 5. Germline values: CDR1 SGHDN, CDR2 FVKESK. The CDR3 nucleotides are TGTGCCAGCAGCCCCCGGACAGGGGGCTTCACTGAAGCTTTCTTT. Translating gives CASSPRTGGFTEAFF.

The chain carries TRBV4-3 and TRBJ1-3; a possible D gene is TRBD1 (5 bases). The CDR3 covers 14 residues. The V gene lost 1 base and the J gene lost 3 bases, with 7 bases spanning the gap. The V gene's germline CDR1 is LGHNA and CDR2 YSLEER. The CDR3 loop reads CASSQGGDGNTIYF. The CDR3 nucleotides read TGCGCCAGCAGCCAAGGGGGCGATGGAAACACCATATATTTT.

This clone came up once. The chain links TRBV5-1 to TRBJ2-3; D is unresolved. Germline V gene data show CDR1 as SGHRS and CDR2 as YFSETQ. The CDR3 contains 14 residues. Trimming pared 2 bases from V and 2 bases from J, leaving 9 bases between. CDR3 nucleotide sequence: TGCGCCAGCAGCTTACCGCGGCACACAGATACGCAGTATTTT. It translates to CASSLPRHTDTQYF.

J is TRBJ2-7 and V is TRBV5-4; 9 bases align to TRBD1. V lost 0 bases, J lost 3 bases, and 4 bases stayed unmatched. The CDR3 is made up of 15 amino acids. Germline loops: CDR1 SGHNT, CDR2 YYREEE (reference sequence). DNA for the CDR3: TGTGCCAGCAGCTTGGATGGGACAGGGCGCTACGAGCAGTACTTC. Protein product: CASSLDGTGRYEQYF.

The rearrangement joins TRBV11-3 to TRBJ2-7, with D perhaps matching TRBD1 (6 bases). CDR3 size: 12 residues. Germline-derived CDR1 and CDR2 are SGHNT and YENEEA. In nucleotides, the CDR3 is TGTGCAGTAGGACAGAACTCCTACGAGCAGTACTTC. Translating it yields CAVGQNSYEQYF.

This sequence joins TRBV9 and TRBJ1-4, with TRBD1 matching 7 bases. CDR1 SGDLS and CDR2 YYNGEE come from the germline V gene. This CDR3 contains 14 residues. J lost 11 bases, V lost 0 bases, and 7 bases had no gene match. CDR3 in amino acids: CASSVATGGGKLFF. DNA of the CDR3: TGTGCCAGCAGCGTAGCTACAGGAGGGGGCAAACTGTTTTTT.

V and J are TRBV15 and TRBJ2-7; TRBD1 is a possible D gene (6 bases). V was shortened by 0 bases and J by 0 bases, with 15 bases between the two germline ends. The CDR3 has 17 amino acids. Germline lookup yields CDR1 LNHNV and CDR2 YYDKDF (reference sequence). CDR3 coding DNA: TGTGCCACCAGCAGAGATTTGTGGGGGACATACTCCTACGAGCAGTACTTC. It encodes CATSRDLWGTYSYEQYF.

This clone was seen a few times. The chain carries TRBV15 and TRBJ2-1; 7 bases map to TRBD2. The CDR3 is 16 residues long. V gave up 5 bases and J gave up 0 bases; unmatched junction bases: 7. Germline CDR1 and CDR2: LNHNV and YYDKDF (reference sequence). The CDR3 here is CATSDPSGSSYNEQFF. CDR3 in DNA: TGTGCCACCAGCGATCCTAGCGGCAGCTCCTACAATGAGCAGTTCTTC. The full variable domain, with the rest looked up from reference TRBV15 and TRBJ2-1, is DAMVIQNPRYQVTQFGKPVTLSCSQTLNHNVMYWYQQKSSQAPKLLFHYYDKDFNNEADTPDNFQSRRPNTSFCFLDIRSPGLGDTAMYLCATSDPSGSSYNEQFFGPGTRLTVL.

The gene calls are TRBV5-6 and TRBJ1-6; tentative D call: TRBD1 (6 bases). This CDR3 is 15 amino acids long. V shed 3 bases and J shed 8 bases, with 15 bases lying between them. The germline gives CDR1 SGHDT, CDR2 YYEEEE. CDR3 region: CASSSLGTPHSPLHF. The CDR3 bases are TGTGCCAGCAGCTCACTCGGGACACCTCATTCACCCCTCCACTTT.

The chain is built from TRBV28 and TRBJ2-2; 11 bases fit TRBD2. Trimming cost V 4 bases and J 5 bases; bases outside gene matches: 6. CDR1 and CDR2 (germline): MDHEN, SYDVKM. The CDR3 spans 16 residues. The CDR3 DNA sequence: TGTGCCAGCAGTTCTAGCGGGAGGCGGTGGACCGGGGAGCTGTTTTTT. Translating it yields CASSSSGRRWTGELFF.

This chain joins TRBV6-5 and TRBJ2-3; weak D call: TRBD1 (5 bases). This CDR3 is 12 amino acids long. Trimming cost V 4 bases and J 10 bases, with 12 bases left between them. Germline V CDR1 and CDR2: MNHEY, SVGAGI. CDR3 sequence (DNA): TGTGCCAGCAGTTCCTGGGGCACGGCGCAGTATTTT. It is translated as CASSSWGTAQYF.

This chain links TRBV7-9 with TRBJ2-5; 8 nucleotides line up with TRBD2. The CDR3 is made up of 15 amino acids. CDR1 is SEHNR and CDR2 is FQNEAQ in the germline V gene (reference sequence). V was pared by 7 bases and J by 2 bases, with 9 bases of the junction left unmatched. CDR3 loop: CASKRAGGRQETQYF. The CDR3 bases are TGTGCCAGCAAACGGGCGGGGGGCAGGCAAGAGACCCAGTACTTC.

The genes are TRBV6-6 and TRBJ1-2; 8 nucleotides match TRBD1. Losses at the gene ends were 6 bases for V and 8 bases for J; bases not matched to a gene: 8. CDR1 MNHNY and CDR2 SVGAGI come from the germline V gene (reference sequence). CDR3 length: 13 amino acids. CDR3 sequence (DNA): TGTGCCAGCAGCCTCGGACAGGGCCTGGGCTACACCTTC. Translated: CASSLGQGLGYTF.

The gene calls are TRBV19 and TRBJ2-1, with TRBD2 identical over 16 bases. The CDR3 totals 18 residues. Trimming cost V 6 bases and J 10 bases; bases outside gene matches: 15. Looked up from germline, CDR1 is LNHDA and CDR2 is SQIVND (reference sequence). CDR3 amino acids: CASRTGTSGRAGHSEQFF. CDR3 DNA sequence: TGTGCCAGTAGGACCGGGACTAGCGGGAGGGCCGGACACTCCGAGCAGTTCTTC.

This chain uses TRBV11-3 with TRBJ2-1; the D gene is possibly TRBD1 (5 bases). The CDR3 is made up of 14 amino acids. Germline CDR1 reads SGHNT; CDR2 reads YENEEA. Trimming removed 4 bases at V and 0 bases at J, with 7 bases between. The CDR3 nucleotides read TGTGCCAGCAGCTCAAGGGGCTCCTACAATGAGCAGTTCTTC. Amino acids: CASSSRGSYNEQFF.

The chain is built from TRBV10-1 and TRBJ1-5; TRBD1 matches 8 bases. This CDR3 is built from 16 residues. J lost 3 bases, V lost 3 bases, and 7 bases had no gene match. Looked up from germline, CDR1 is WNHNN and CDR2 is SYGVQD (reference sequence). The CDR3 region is CASSDPTGAINQPQHF. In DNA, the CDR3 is TGCGCCAGCAGTGACCCGACAGGGGCGATCAATCAGCCCCAGCATTTT.

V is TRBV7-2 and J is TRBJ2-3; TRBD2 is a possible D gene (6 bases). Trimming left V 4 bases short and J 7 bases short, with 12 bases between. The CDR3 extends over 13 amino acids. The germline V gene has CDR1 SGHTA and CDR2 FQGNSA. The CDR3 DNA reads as TGTGCCAGCAGCTCACCGGGGGTGAATACGCAGTATTTT. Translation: CASSSPGVNTQYF.

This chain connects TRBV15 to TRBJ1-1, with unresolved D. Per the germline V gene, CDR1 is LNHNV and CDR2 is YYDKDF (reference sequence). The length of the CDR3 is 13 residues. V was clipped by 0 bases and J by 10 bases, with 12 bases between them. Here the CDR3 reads CATSRDVNSGAFF. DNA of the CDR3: TGTGCCACCAGCAGAGATGTGAACAGCGGAGCTTTCTTT.

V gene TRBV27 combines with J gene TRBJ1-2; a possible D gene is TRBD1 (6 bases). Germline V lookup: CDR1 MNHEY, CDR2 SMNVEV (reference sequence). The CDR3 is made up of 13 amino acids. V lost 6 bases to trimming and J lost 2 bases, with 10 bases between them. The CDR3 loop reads CASREQGNYGYTF. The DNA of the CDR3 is TGTGCCAGCAGGGAACAGGGAAACTATGGCTACACCTTC.

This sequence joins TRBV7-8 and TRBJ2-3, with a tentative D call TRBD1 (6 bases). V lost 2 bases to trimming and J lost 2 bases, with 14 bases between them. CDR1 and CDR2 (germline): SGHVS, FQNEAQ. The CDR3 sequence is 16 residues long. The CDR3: CASSLTPGEATDTQYF. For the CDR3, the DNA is TGTGCCAGCAGCTTAACCCCAGGGGAAGCCACAGATACGCAGTATTTT.